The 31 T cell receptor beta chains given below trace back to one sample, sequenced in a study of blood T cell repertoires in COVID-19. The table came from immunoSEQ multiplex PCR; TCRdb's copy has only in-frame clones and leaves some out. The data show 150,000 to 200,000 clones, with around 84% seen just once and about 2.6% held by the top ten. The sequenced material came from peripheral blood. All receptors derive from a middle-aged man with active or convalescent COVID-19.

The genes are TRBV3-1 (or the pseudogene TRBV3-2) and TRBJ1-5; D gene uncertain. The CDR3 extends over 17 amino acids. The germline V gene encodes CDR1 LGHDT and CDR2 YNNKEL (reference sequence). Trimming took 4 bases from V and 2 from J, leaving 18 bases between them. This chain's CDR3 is CASSPTVERSGNQPQHF. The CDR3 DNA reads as TGTGCCAGCAGCCCGACGGTGGAGAGGAGTGGCAATCAGCCCCAGCATTTT.

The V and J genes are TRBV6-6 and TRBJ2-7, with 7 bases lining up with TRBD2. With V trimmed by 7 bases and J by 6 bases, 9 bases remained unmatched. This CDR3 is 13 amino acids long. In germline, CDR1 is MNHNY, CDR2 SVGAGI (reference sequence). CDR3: CASTLGGIGEQYF. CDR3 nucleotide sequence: TGTGCCAGCACCCTGGGGGGGATAGGCGAGCAGTACTTC.

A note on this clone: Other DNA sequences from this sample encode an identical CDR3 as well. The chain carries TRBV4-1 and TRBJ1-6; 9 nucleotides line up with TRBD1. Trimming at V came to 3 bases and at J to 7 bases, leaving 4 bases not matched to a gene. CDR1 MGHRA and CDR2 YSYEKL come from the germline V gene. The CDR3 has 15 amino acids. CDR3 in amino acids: CASSQSGQGNSPLHF. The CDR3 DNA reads TGCGCCAGCAGCCAGTCGGGACAGGGAAATTCACCCCTCCACTTT.

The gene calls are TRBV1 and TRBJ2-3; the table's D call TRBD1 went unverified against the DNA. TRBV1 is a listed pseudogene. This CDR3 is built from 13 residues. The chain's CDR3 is CTSRDSSTDTQYF. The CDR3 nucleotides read TGCACCAGCAGGGACAGTTCCACAGATACGCAGTATTTT.

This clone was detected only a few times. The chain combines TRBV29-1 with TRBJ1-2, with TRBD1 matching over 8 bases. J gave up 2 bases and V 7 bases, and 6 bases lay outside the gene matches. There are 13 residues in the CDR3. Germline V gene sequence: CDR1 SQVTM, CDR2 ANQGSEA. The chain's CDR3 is CSGQGAHNYGYTF. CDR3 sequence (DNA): TGCAGCGGTCAGGGGGCTCACAACTATGGCTACACCTTC.

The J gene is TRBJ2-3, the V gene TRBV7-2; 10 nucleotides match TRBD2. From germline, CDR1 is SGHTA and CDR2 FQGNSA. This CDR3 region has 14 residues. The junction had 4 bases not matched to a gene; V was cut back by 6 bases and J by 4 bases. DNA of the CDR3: TGTGCCAGCAGAGCGGGGGGGCGTGCAGATACGCAGTATTTT. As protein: CASRAGGRADTQYF.

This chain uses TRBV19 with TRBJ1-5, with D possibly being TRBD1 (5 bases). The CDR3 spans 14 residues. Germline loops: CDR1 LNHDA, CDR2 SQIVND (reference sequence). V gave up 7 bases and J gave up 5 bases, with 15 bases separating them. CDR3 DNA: TGTGCCAGTACCCCAACCTCGGGGGATCAGCCCCAGCATTTT. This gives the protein CASTPTSGDQPQHF.

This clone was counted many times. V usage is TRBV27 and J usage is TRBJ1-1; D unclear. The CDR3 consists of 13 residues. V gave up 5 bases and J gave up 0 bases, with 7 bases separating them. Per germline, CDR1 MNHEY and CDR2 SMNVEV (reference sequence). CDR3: CASSGQMNTEAFF. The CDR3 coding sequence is TGTGCCAGCAGTGGCCAGATGAACACTGAAGCTTTCTTT.

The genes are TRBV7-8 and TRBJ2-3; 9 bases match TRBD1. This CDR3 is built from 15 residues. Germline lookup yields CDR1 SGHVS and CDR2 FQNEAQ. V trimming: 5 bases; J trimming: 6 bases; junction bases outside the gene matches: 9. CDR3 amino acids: CASSLNRGPSDTQYF. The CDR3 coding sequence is TGTGCCAGCAGCCTTAACAGGGGGCCAAGCGATACGCAGTATTTT.

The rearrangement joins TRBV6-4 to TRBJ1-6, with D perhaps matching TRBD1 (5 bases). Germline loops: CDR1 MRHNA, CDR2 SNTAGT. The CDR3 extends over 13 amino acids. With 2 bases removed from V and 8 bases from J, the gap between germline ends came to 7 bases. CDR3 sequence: CASSDQGDSPLHF. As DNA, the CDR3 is TGTGCCAGCAGTGACCAGGGCGATTCACCCCTCCACTTT.

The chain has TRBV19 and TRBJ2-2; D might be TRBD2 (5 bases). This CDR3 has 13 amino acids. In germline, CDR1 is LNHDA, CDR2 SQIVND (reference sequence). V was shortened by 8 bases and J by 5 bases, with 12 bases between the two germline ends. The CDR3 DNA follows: TGTGCCAGTTCCCCCTGGAGGACCGGGGAGCTGTTTTTT. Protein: CASSPWRTGELFF. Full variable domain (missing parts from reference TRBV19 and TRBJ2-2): DGGITQSPKYLFRKEGQNVTLSCEQNLNHDAMYWYRQDPGQGLRLIYYSQIVNDFQKGDIAEGYSVSREKKESFPLTVTSAQKNPTAFYLCASSPWRTGELFFGEGSRLTVL.

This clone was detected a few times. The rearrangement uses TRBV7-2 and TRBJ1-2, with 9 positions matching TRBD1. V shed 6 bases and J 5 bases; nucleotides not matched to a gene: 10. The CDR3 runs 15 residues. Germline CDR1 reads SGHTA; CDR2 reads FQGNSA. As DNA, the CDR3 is TGTGCCAGCAGTTCCACAGGGGGCGCAGGTTATGGCTACACCTTC. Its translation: CASSSTGGAGYGYTF.

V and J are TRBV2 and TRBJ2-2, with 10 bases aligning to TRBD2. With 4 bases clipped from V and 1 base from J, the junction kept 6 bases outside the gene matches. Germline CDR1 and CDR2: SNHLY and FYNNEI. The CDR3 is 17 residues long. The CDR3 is CASSVVLAGENTGELFF. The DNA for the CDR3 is TGTGCCAGCAGTGTCGTCCTAGCGGGGGAGAACACCGGGGAGCTGTTTTTT.

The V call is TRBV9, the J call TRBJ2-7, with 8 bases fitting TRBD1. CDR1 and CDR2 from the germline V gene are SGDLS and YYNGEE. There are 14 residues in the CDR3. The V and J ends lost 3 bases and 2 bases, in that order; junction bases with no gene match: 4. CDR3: CASSGQGQTYEQYF. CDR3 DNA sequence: TGTGCCAGCAGCGGACAGGGGCAAACCTACGAGCAGTACTTC. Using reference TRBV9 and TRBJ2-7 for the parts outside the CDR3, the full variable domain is DSGVTQTPKHLITATGQRVTLRCSPRSGDLSVYWYQQSLDQGLQFLIQYYNGEERAKGNILERFSAQQFPDLHSELNLSSLELGDSALYFCASSGQGQTYEQYFGPGTRLTVT.

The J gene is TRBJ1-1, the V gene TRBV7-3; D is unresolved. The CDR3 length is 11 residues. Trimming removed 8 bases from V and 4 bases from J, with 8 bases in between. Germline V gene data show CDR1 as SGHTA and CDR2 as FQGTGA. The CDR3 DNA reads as TGTGCCAGCCCCGAGTCCACTGAAGCTTTCTTT. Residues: CASPESTEAFF.

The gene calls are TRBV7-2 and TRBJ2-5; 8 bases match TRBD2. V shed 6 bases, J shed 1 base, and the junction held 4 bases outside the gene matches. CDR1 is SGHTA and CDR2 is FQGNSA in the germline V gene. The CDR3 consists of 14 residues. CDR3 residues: CASRVAGGQETQYF. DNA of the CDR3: TGTGCCAGCAGGGTTGCGGGGGGCCAAGAGACCCAGTACTTC.

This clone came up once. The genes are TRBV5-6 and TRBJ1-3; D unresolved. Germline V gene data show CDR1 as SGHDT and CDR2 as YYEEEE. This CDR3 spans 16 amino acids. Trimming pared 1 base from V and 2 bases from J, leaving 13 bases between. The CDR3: CASSLTSQNAGNTIYF. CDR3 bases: TGTGCCAGCAGCTTGACCTCACAAAACGCTGGAAACACCATATATTTT.

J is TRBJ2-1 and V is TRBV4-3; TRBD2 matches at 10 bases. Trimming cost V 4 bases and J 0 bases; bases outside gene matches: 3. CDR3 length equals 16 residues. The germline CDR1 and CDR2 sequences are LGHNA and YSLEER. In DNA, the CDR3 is TGCGCCAGCAGCCCCAGACTAGCGGGCTCCTACAATGAGCAGTTCTTC. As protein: CASSPRLAGSYNEQFF.

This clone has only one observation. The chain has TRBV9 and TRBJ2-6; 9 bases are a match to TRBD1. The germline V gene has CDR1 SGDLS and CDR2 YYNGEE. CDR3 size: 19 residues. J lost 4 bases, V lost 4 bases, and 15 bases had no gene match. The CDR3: CASSLSPGTGLGGANVLTF. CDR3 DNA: TGTGCCAGCAGCTTAAGCCCTGGGACAGGGCTTGGCGGGGCCAACGTCCTGACTTTC.

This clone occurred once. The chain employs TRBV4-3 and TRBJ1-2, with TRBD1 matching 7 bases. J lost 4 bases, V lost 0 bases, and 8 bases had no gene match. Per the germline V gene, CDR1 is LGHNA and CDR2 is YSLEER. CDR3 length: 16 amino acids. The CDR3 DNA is TGCGCCAGCAGCCAAGATAGCACAGGGGAACTCTATGGCTACACCTTC. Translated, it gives CASSQDSTGELYGYTF.

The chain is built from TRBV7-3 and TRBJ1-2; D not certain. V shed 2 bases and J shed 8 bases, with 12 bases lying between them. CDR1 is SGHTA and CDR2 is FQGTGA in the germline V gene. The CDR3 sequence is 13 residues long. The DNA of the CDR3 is TGTGCCAGCAGCTTATCGGCCGCGGAGGGCTACACCTTC. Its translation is CASSLSAAEGYTF.

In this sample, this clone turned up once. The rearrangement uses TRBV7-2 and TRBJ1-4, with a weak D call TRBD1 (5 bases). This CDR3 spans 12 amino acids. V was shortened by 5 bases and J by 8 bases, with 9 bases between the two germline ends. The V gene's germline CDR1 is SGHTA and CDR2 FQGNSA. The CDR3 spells CASSQGGEKLFF. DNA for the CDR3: TGTGCCAGCAGCCAGGGAGGGGAAAAACTGTTTTTT.

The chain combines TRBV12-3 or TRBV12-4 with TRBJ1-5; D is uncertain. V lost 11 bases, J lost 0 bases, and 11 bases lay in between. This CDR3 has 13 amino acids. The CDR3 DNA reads TGTGCCTGCTCAGATCATAGCAATCAGCCCCAGCATTTT. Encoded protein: CACSDHSNQPQHF.

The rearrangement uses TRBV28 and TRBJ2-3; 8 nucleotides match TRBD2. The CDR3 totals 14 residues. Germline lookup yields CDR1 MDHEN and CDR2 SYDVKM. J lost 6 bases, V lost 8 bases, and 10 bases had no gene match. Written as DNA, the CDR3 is TGTGCCAGCGCCGGGACTAGAGGCTTGGATACGCAGTATTTT. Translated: CASAGTRGLDTQYF.

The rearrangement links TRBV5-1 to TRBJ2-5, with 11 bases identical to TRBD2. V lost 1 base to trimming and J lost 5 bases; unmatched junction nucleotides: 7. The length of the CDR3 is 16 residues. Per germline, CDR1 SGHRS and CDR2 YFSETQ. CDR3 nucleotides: TGCGCCAGCAGCTTGACTAGCGGGGGAGCGGGGGAGACCCAGTACTTC. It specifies CASSLTSGGAGETQYF.

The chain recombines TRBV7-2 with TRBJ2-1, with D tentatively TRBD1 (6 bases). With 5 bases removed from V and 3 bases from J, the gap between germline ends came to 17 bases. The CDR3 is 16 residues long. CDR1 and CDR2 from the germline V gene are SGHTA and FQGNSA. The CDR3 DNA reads TGTGCCAGCAGCAAACCAGACAGGTTCCTCTACAATGAGCAGTTCTTC. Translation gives CASSKPDRFLYNEQFF.

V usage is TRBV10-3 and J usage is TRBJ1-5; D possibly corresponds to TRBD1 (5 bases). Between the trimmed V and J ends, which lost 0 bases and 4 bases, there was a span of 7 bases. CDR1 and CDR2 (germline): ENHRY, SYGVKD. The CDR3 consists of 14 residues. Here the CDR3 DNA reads TGTGCCATCAGTGAGTCCGGGGGAAATCAGCCCCAGCATTTT. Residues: CAISESGGNQPQHF.

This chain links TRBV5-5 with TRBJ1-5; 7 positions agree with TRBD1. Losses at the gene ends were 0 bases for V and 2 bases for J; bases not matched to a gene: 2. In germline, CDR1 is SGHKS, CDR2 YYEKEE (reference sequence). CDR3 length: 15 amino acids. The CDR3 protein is CASSLDRGGNQPQHF. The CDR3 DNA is TGTGCCAGCAGCTTGGACAGGGGCGGCAATCAGCCCCAGCATTTT.

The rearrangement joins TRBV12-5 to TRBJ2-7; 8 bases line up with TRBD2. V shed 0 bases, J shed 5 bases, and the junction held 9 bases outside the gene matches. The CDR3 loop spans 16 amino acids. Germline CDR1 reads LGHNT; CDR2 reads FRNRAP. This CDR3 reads CASGLVVHAGGHEQYF. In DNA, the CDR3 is TGTGCTAGTGGTTTGGTAGTTCACGCGGGGGGCCACGAGCAGTACTTC.

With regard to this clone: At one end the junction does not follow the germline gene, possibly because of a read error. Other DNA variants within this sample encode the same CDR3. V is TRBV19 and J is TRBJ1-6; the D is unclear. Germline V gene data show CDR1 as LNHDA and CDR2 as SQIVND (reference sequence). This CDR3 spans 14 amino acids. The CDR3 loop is CASSTWGDNSPLHF. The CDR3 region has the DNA TGTGCCAGTAGCACTTGGGGAGACAATTCACCCCTCCATTTT.

The CDR3 DNA sequence: TGTGCCAGCTCACCACGACTGATGACCGGGGAGCTGTTTTTT. Encoded protein: CASSPRLMTGELFF. V is TRBV18 and J is TRBJ2-2, with D unclear. Trimming removed 1 base at V and 5 bases at J, with 8 bases between. The CDR3 extends over 14 amino acids. Germline values: CDR1 KGHSH, CDR2 LQKENI. Variable domain in full (rest from reference TRBV18 and TRBJ2-2): NAGVMQNPRHLVRRRGQEARLRCSPMKGHSHVYWYRQLPEEGLKFMVYLQKENIIDESGMPKERFSAEFPKEGPSILRIQQVVRGDSAAYFCASSPRLMTGELFFGEGSRLTVL.